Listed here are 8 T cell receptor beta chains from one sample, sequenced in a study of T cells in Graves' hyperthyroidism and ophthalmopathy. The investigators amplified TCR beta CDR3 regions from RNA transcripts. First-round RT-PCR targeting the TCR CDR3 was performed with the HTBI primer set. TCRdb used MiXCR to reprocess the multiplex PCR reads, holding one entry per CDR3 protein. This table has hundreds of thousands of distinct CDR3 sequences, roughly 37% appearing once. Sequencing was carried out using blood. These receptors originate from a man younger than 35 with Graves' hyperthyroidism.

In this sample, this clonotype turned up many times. The CDR3 here is CASSAGGIVTEAFF. The CDR3 DNA reads TGTGCCAGTAGTGCAGGGGGTATTGTCACTGAAGCTTTCTTT. The chain has TRBV19 and TRBJ1-1; 7 bases map to TRBD1. The germline V gene has CDR1 LNHDA and CDR2 SQIVND (reference sequence). The trim removed 5 bases at V and 4 bases at J, leaving 7 bases unmatched. This CDR3 has 14 amino acids. Full variable domain (missing parts from reference TRBV19 and TRBJ1-1): DGGITQSPKYLFRKEGQNVTLSCEQNLNHDAMYWYRQDPGQGLRLIYYSQIVNDFQKGDIAEGYSVSREKKESFPLTVTSAQKNPTAFYLCASSAGGIVTEAFFGQGTRLTVV.

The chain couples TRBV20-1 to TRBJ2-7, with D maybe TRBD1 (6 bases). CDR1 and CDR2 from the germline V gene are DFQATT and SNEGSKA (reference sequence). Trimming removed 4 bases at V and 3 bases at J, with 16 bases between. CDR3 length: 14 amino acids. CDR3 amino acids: CSAKDPRTDYEQYF. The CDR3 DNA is TGCAGTGCTAAAGACCCCCGGACAGACTACGAGCAGTACTTC.

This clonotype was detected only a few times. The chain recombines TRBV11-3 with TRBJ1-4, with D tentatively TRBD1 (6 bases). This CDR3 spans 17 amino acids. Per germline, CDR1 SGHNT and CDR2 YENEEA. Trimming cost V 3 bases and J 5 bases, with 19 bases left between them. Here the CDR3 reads CASSFGFSGTKNEKLFF. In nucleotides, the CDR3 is TGTGCCAGCAGCTTCGGCTTTTCCGGGACAAAGAATGAAAAACTGTTTTTT.

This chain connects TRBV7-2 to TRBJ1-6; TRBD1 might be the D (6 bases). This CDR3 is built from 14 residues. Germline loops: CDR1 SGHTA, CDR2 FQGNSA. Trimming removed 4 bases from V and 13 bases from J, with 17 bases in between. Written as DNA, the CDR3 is TGTGCCAGCAGCTCCCAGGGGACTGGATCGCCCCTCCACTTT. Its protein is CASSSQGTGSPLHF.

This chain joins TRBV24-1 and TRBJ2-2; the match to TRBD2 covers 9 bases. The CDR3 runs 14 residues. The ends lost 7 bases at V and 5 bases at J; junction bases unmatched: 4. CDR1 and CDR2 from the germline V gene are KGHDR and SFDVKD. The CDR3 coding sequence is TGTGCCACCAGCGCGGGACTAGCTACCGGGGAGCTGTTTTTT. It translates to CATSAGLATGELFF.

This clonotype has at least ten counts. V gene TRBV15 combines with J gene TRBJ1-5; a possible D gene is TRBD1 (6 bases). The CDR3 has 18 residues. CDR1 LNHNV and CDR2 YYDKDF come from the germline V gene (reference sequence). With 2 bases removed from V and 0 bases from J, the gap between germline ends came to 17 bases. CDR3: CATSRTYQDSISNQPQHF. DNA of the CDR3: TGTGCCACCAGCAGAACCTACCAGGACAGTATTAGCAATCAGCCCCAGCATTTT.

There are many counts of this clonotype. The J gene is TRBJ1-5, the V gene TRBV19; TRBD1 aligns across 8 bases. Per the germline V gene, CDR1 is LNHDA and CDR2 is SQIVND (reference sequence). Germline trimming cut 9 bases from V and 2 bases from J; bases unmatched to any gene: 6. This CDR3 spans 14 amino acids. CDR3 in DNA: TGTGCCAGCCGGACAGGGAACGGCAATCAGCCCCAGCATTTT. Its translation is CASRTGNGNQPQHF.

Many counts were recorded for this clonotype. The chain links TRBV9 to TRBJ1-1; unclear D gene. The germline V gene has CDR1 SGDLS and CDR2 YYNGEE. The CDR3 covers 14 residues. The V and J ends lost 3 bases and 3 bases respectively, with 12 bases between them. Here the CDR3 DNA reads TGTGCCAGCAGCGCATCCTTGAAGGACACTGAAGCTTTCTTT. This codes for CASSASLKDTEAFF.